The present entry profiles one T cell receptor beta chain with its context. Its antigen is still unknown. RNA, once extracted, was reverse transcribed into cDNA for use as the sequencing template. Generated by immunoSEQ multiplex PCR, the TCRdb table keeps only in-frame clones and is missing some. This table holds approximately 140,000 clones, 86% found once. This entry belongs to a study of CD8+ T cells in alopecia areata. The wider study: Administration of oral tofacitinib to treated patients was at 5 to 10 mg twice daily. Whole-study findings and limits: Lesional scalp, especially alopecia totalis/universalis, showed higher clonality than normal scalp.

Germline CDR1 reads LNHNV; CDR2 reads YYDKDF (reference sequence). This CDR3 has 16 residues. Trimming removed 2 bases from V and 2 bases from J; junction bases left unmatched: 9. The sample's treatment: oral pan-JAK inhibitor, 5-10 mg twice daily. The chain employs TRBV15 and TRBJ2-7; 7 nucleotides line up with TRBD1. The starting material was CD8+ T cells sorted from blood, obtained at week 4, from a patient treated with tofacitinib. This TCR was sampled from a human donor with alopecia areata. Here the CDR3 DNA reads TGTGCCACCAGCAGACCCACAGGGGACCCCCCCTACGAGCAGTACTTC. It translates to CATSRPTGDPPYEQYF. The entire variable domain, with the rest obtained from reference TRBV15 and TRBJ2-7, is as follows: DAMVIQNPRYQVTQFGKPVTLSCSQTLNHNVMYWYQQKSSQAPKLLFHYYDKDFNNEADTPDNFQSRRPNTSFCFLDIRSPGLGDTAMYLCATSRPTGDPPYEQYFGPGTRLTVT.